This is a list of T cell receptor beta chains from one sample in a study of blood T cell repertoires in COVID-19. Here immunoSEQ multiplex PCR was the method, and the copy in TCRdb shows in-frame clones only, minus some. Here the sample spans some 270,000 clones, about four fifths being singletons. The specimen was PBMCs or T cells enriched from blood (not recorded which). The origin of the receptors is a man aged 50 to 59 who had recovered from COVID-19. The CDR3 runs from the conserved cysteine through the conserved F or W. The D gene is left open where the match is weak. The listing skips clone size in some rows; elsewhere it reads once, few, many or a size class.

cdr3_nt | cdr3_aa | clone_size | j_call | d_call | v_call
TGTGCCAGCTCACCGGGTCCGGGACAGCAGAACAATGAGCAGTTCTTC | CASSPGPGQQNNEQFF | NA | TRBJ2-1 | TRBD1 | TRBV18
TGTGCCAGCAGAACAGCCGGACTCGCCTCTGGAAACACCATATATTTT | CASRTAGLASGNTIYF | NA | TRBJ1-3 | NA | TRBV2
TGTGCCACCAGCAGAGATGAAAGTAGTAATTCACCCCTCCACTTT | CATSRDESSNSPLHF | NA | TRBJ1-6 | NA | TRBV15
TGTGCCAGCAGCTCGGGACAGGGTTATGGCTACACCTTC | CASSSGQGYGYTF | once | TRBJ1-2 | TRBD1 | TRBV12-3/TRBV12-4
TGTGCCAGCAGTTACGGGGCGGGGAGCTCCTACGAGCAGTACTTC | CASSYGAGSSYEQYF | NA | TRBJ2-7 | NA | TRBV6-5
TGTGCCAGCAACCACAGGGCCACTGGGGCCAACGTCCTGACTTTC | CASNHRATGANVLTF | NA | TRBJ2-6 | NA | TRBV28
TGTGCCAGCAGTCGACAGAGTACGCAGTATTTT | CASSRQSTQYF | NA | TRBJ2-3 | NA | TRBV27
TGTGCCAGCAGCTTGTATCAGGGATACGAGCAGTACTTC | CASSLYQGYEQYF | few | TRBJ2-7 | NA | TRBV5-8
TGTGCCATCAGTGAAAGCGGGAACTCCTACGAGCAGTACTTC | CAISESGNSYEQYF | NA | TRBJ2-7 | TRBD2 | TRBV10-3
TGTGCCAGCAGTGGTTCAGGGCCGGATACGCAGTATTTT | CASSGSGPDTQYF | NA | TRBJ2-3 | NA | TRBV25-1
TGTGCCAGCAGTTTACGGGGTCTCGGGACCGGGGAGCTGTTTTTT | CASSLRGLGTGELFF | few | TRBJ2-2 | NA | TRBV27
TGTGCCAGCAGCCTTGACTACTACAATGAGCAGTTCTTC | CASSLDYYNEQFF | once | TRBJ2-1 | NA | TRBV6-5
TGTGCCAGCTTGTCGGGTGACAATGAGCAGTTCTTC | CASLSGDNEQFF | NA | TRBJ2-1 | NA | TRBV28
TGTGCCAGCAGTCGGGGGGCCCGTCGGCAAGAGACCCAGTACTTC | CASSRGARRQETQYF | NA | TRBJ2-5 | NA | TRBV6-5
TGTGCCATCAGTGAGTCAGGACAGGGTAGTATCTACGAGCAGTACTTC | CAISESGQGSIYEQYF | NA | TRBJ2-7 | TRBD1 | TRBV10-3
TGTGCCAGCAGCGGGCGGACTAGCGCCTACAATGAGCAGTTCTTC | CASSGRTSAYNEQFF | NA | TRBJ2-1 | TRBD2 | TRBV13
TGTGCCAGCAGTACAAGACAGGGGCTCTATGGCTACACCTTC | CASSTRQGLYGYTF | NA | TRBJ1-2 | TRBD1 | TRBV28
TGTGCCAGCACCCCGGACAGGGAAGAGACCCAGTACTTC | CASTPDREETQYF | NA | TRBJ2-5 | TRBD1 | TRBV2
TGTGCCTGGAGCCACCCCCCAGTTTATGGCTACACCTTC | CAWSHPPVYGYTF | NA | TRBJ1-2 | NA | TRBV30
TGTGCCAGCAGTTTATCTAGCGGCCCTTACAATGAGCAGTTCTTC | CASSLSSGPYNEQFF | NA | TRBJ2-1 | TRBD2 | TRBV28
TGTGCCAGCAGCTTAGCCAGGGAATGGTGGACCGGGGAGCTGTTTTTT | CASSLAREWWTGELFF | few | TRBJ2-2 | NA | TRBV7-9
TGTGCCACCAGTGACCGGGGACAGATACAAGAGACCCAGTACTTC | CATSDRGQIQETQYF | NA | TRBJ2-5 | TRBD1 | TRBV24-1
TGCGCCAGCAGCTTATTTGGCAGGGTGAACACCGGGGAGCTGTTTTTT | CASSLFGRVNTGELFF | NA | TRBJ2-2 | NA | TRBV5-1
TGCAGCGTTGAGAGGGCTTATGGCTACACCTTC | CSVERAYGYTF | few | TRBJ1-2 | NA | TRBV29-1
TGCGCCAGCAGTGCCGGGTCCGGGGCCAACGTCCTGACTTTC | CASSAGSGANVLTF | NA | TRBJ2-6 | NA | TRBV10-1
TGTGCCAGCAGTTTTAAAGGGGGCGCGCAGTATTTT | CASSFKGGAQYF | NA | TRBJ2-3 | TRBD1 | TRBV6-5
TGTGCCAGCAGCCCTGACAGGGTTCCCTACACCTTC | CASSPDRVPYTF | NA | TRBJ1-2 | TRBD1 | TRBV7-8